This is a list of T cell receptor beta chains from one sample in a study of control samples from healthy donors and cancer patients. Some clones are missing from TCRdb's copy, which holds only in-frame ones; the method was immunoSEQ multiplex PCR. The repertoire consists of about 92,000 clones, with about four fifths occurring once and the leading ten covering about 9.8%. The sequencing input was blood. These receptor sequences come from a woman in her sixties or seventies in good health. Both conserved end residues are part of each CDR3. D genes are given only for firm matches. Where a row states a size, it is once, few, many or the class of an expanded clone; other rows omit it.

CDR3aa: CASSQAPAGMQETQYF
CDR3nt: TGCGCCAGCAGCCAAGCGCCAGCGGGGATGCAAGAGACCCAGTACTTC
v_gene: TRBV4-1
d_gene: TRBD2
abundance: -
j_gene: TRBJ2-5

CDR3aa: CASSYFVGNEQFF
CDR3nt: TGTGCCAGCAGTTACTTCGTGGGGAATGAGCAGTTCTTC
v_gene: TRBV6-2/TRBV6-3
d_gene: -
abundance: -
j_gene: TRBJ2-1

CDR3aa: CASSVSSGRGDNEQFF
CDR3nt: TGTGCCAGTAGTGTCTCTAGCGGGAGAGGGGACAATGAGCAGTTCTTC
v_gene: TRBV19
d_gene: TRBD2
abundance: -
j_gene: TRBJ2-1

CDR3aa: CASSRDRVFSGANVLTF
CDR3nt: TGTGCCAGTAGTCGTGACAGGGTCTTCTCTGGGGCCAACGTCCTGACTTTC
v_gene: TRBV19
d_gene: TRBD1
abundance: few
j_gene: TRBJ2-6

CDR3aa: CASSRWGAGREKLFF
CDR3nt: TGTGCCAGCAGCAGATGGGGGGCGGGTCGCGAAAAACTGTTTTTT
v_gene: TRBV7-2
d_gene: -
abundance: few
j_gene: TRBJ1-4

CDR3aa: CASSQESGRQGANGYTF
CDR3nt: TGCGCCAGCAGCCAAGAGTCGGGGAGGCAGGGGGCTAATGGCTACACCTTC
v_gene: TRBV4-3
d_gene: TRBD1
abundance: -
j_gene: TRBJ1-2

CDR3aa: CASSLRAHETQYF
CDR3nt: TGTGCCAGCAGTTTAAGGGCCCATGAGACCCAGTACTTC
v_gene: TRBV27
d_gene: -
abundance: -
j_gene: TRBJ2-5

CDR3aa: CASSAPGWSVQYF
CDR3nt: TGTGCCAGCAGCGCTCCCGGCTGGTCGGTGCAGTACTTC
v_gene: TRBV7-2
d_gene: -
abundance: -
j_gene: TRBJ2-7

CDR3aa: CASSLETGEGYTF
CDR3nt: TGTGCCAGCAGCTTAGAGACAGGGGAGGGCTACACCTTC
v_gene: TRBV7-9
d_gene: TRBD1
abundance: once
j_gene: TRBJ1-2

CDR3aa: CASSLGGPETQYF
CDR3nt: TGTGCCAGCAGCTTAGGGGGTCCCGAGACCCAGTACTTC
v_gene: TRBV7-9
d_gene: -
abundance: -
j_gene: TRBJ2-5

CDR3aa: CASSRSGTISLSAYEQYF
CDR3nt: TGTGCCAGCAGTCGATCCGGGACTATTTCCTTATCCGCCTACGAGCAGTACTTC
v_gene: TRBV27
d_gene: TRBD2
abundance: -
j_gene: TRBJ2-7

CDR3aa: CASSLDANSYNEQFF
CDR3nt: TGCGCCAGCAGCTTGGACGCCAACTCCTACAATGAGCAGTTCTTC
v_gene: TRBV5-1
d_gene: -
abundance: -
j_gene: TRBJ2-1

CDR3aa: CASSQVASGKNIQYF
CDR3nt: TGTGCCAGCAGCCAAGTGGCTAGCGGCAAAAACATTCAGTACTTC
v_gene: TRBV3-1/TRBV3-2
d_gene: TRBD2
abundance: once
j_gene: TRBJ2-4

CDR3aa: CASSLTLLAGGSQETQYF
CDR3nt: TGCGCCAGCAGCTTGACCCTTCTAGCGGGGGGGTCCCAAGAGACCCAGTACTTC
v_gene: TRBV5-1
d_gene: TRBD2
abundance: -
j_gene: TRBJ2-5

CDR3aa: CASSFARGNSPLHF
CDR3nt: TGTGCCAGCAGTTTTGCCAGGGGAAATTCACCCCTCCACTTT
v_gene: TRBV27
d_gene: -
abundance: -
j_gene: TRBJ1-6

CDR3aa: CASSLMSDGDTEAFF
CDR3nt: TGTGCCAGCAGCTTAATGAGCGACGGGGACACTGAAGCTTTCTTT
v_gene: TRBV7-6
d_gene: -
abundance: few
j_gene: TRBJ1-1

CDR3aa: CASSPKGDTQYF
CDR3nt: TGTGCCAGCAGTCCAAAAGGAGATACGCAGTATTTT
v_gene: TRBV28
d_gene: -
abundance: -
j_gene: TRBJ2-3

CDR3aa: CASSPGLAGTGELFF
CDR3nt: TGTGCCAGCAGCCCCGGACTAGCCGGCACCGGGGAGCTGTTTTTT
v_gene: TRBV11-2
d_gene: TRBD2
abundance: once
j_gene: TRBJ2-2

CDR3aa: CASTPGGGDTQYF
CDR3nt: TGTGCCAGCACCCCCGGAGGAGGGGATACGCAGTATTTT
v_gene: TRBV28
d_gene: -
abundance: -
j_gene: TRBJ2-3

CDR3aa: CASSSWPSYEQYF
CDR3nt: TGTGCCAGCAGTTCCTGGCCTTCCTACGAGCAGTACTTC
v_gene: TRBV12-3/TRBV12-4
d_gene: -
abundance: -
j_gene: TRBJ2-7

CDR3aa: CASSQDAYEQYF
CDR3nt: TGTGCCAGCAGCCAAGATGCCTACGAGCAGTACTTC
v_gene: TRBV4-2
d_gene: -
abundance: many
j_gene: TRBJ2-7

CDR3aa: CASSSDREGSYEQYF
CDR3nt: TGTGCCAGCAGTTCCGACAGGGAAGGATCCTACGAGCAGTACTTC
v_gene: TRBV5-4
d_gene: TRBD1
abundance: -
j_gene: TRBJ2-7

CDR3aa: CASSRGFNQPQHF
CDR3nt: TGCGCCAGCAGCCGGGGGTTCAATCAGCCCCAGCATTTT
v_gene: TRBV10-1
d_gene: -
abundance: -
j_gene: TRBJ1-5

CDR3aa: CASSLVGGMGNYGYTF
CDR3nt: TGTGCCAGCAGCTTAGTAGGGGGAATGGGTAACTATGGCTACACCTTC
v_gene: TRBV11-2
d_gene: -
abundance: -
j_gene: TRBJ1-2

CDR3aa: CASSPSLGQMNTEAFF
CDR3nt: TGTGCCAGCTCACCGTCACTGGGCCAAATGAACACTGAAGCTTTCTTT
v_gene: TRBV18
d_gene: -
abundance: -
j_gene: TRBJ1-1

CDR3aa: CASSRGSYGYTF
CDR3nt: TGTGCCAGTAGTAGAGGCAGCTATGGCTACACCTTC
v_gene: TRBV19
d_gene: -
abundance: -
j_gene: TRBJ1-2

CDR3aa: CASSQVLGSEAFF
CDR3nt: TGCGCCAGCAGCCAAGTTCTTGGCAGTGAAGCTTTCTTT
v_gene: TRBV4-3
d_gene: -
abundance: once
j_gene: TRBJ1-1

CDR3aa: CASSRTNSYEQYF
CDR3nt: TGCGCCAGCAGCCGAACCAATTCCTACGAGCAGTACTTC
v_gene: TRBV5-1
d_gene: -
abundance: -
j_gene: TRBJ2-7

CDR3aa: CASSFLAGSEAFF
CDR3nt: TGTGCCAGCAGCTTTCTAGCAGGATCAGAAGCTTTCTTT
v_gene: TRBV7-6
d_gene: -
abundance: few
j_gene: TRBJ1-1

CDR3aa: CASSPYRSNSPLHF
CDR3nt: TGTGCCAGCAGCCCGTACAGGAGCAATTCACCCCTCCACTTT
v_gene: TRBV7-8
d_gene: -
abundance: -
j_gene: TRBJ1-6

CDR3aa: CASKTVNSPLHF
CDR3nt: TGTGCCTCGAAGACTGTAAATTCACCCCTCCACTTT
v_gene: TRBV28
d_gene: -
abundance: once
j_gene: TRBJ1-6

CDR3aa: CASSGDRNQPQHF
CDR3nt: TGTGCCAGCAGTGGGGACAGAAATCAGCCCCAGCATTTT
v_gene: TRBV6-4
d_gene: TRBD1
abundance: few
j_gene: TRBJ1-5

CDR3aa: CAWSVPTNEKLFF
CDR3nt: TGTGCCTGGAGTGTACCAACTAATGAAAAACTGTTTTTT
v_gene: TRBV30
d_gene: -
abundance: once
j_gene: TRBJ1-4

CDR3aa: CASSAPGQQTNSPLHF
CDR3nt: TGTGCCAGCAGCGCCCCGGGACAGCAGACAAATTCACCCCTCCACTTT
v_gene: TRBV9
d_gene: TRBD1
abundance: -
j_gene: TRBJ1-6

CDR3aa: CASSPGQGVQYF
CDR3nt: TGTGCCAGCTCACCAGGGCAGGGAGTACAGTACTTC
v_gene: TRBV18
d_gene: -
abundance: -
j_gene: TRBJ2-7

CDR3aa: CASSIPGQGGTEAFF
CDR3nt: TGTGCCAGTAGTATACCGGGACAGGGAGGCACTGAAGCTTTCTTT
v_gene: TRBV19
d_gene: TRBD1
abundance: -
j_gene: TRBJ1-1

CDR3aa: CASSPRQGVYGYTF
CDR3nt: TGTGCCAGCAGTCCAAGGCAGGGGGTCTATGGCTACACCTTC
v_gene: TRBV6-2/TRBV6-3
d_gene: TRBD1
abundance: -
j_gene: TRBJ1-2

CDR3aa: CASSESGGALRETQYF
CDR3nt: TGTGCCAGCAGCGAAAGCGGGGGGGCCTTGCGAGAGACCCAGTACTTC
v_gene: TRBV9
d_gene: TRBD2
abundance: -
j_gene: TRBJ2-5

CDR3aa: CASSLGPDRTNTEAFF
CDR3nt: TGCGCCAGCAGCTTGGGACCTGACAGAACGAACACTGAAGCTTTCTTT
v_gene: TRBV5-1
d_gene: -
abundance: -
j_gene: TRBJ1-1

CDR3aa: CASSSRDSLIYGYTF
CDR3nt: TGTGCCAGCAGCTCCCGGGACAGCCTTATCTATGGCTACACCTTC
v_gene: TRBV7-9
d_gene: TRBD1
abundance: -
j_gene: TRBJ1-2